There are a few counts of the clone carrying this T cell receptor beta chain. These data originate in a study of blood T cell repertoires in COVID-19. Turning to the study itself: PBMCs, B-cell-depleted T cells, or T cells provided the cDNA or gDNA that made up the material.

Germline CDR1 reads SGDLS; CDR2 reads YYNGEE. The CDR3 has 15 amino acids. V was clipped by 4 bases and J by 0 bases, with 11 bases between them. Per the original methods: Estimation of nucleated cell counts was performed using reference gene primer amplification. Sequenced by immunoSEQ multiplex PCR; TCRdb stores in-frame clones only, minus some. V, J and clone size are taken as reported in that table, and D and trimming were inferred from the DNA itself. The sample contains 150,000 to 200,000 clones, roughly three quarters of which appear only once. The rearrangement links TRBV9 to TRBJ1-3; D unclear. The sequence was obtained from a man between 60 and 75 years old with active or convalescent COVID-19. What was sequenced was peripheral blood. The CDR3 coding sequence is TGTGCCAGCAGCACTGGGAGCGTCTCTGGAAACACCATATATTTT. It codes for CASSTGSVSGNTIYF.